A single sample is the source of the 5 T cell receptor beta chains below, sequenced in a study of type 1 and type 2 diabetes patients. Genomic DNA was the PCR template. Amplification of the beta chain CDR3 used 30 forward and 13 reverse multiplex primers. In TCRdb, the multiplex PCR reads were re-called with MiXCR into one record per CDR3 protein. Altogether about 270,000 distinct CDR3 sequences are present, roughly 44% being singletons, with the ten largest covering approximately 13%. The sequenced sample was peripheral blood mononuclear cells (PBMCs). These receptors were taken from a man between 18 and 29 years old with type 2 diabetes.

The V and J genes are TRBV5-1 and TRBJ2-6; possibly TRBD1 for D (6 bases). V was shortened by 4 bases and J by 0 bases, with 11 bases between the two germline ends. This CDR3 comprises 16 residues. Germline CDR1 SGHRS, CDR2 YFSETQ. The CDR3 DNA sequence: TGCGCCAGCAGCGTCCGGACAGTCTCTGGGGCCAACGTCCTGACTTTC. Encoded protein: CASSVRTVSGANVLTF. Full variable domain (remainder filled in from reference TRBV5-1 and TRBJ2-6): KAGVTQTPRYLIKTRGQQVTLSCSPISGHRSVSWYQQTPGQGLQFLFEYFSETQRNKGNFPGRFSGRQFSNSRSEMNVSTLELGDSALYLCASSVRTVSGANVLTFGAGSRLTVL.

This clonotype was recorded a few times. The V gene is TRBV18, the J gene TRBJ2-7, with D possibly being TRBD1 (6 bases). Germline lookup yields CDR1 KGHSH and CDR2 LQKENI. This CDR3 is built from 15 residues. V was clipped by 0 bases and J by 2 bases, with 11 bases between them. The CDR3 DNA is TGTGCCAGCTCACCACCAGGGGGTCCCACCTACGAGCAGTACTTC. Its translation: CASSPPGGPTYEQYF. The whole variable domain, remainder taken from reference TRBV18 and TRBJ2-7, is NAGVMQNPRHLVRRRGQEARLRCSPMKGHSHVYWYRQLPEEGLKFMVYLQKENIIDESGMPKERFSAEFPKEGPSILRIQQVVRGDSAAYFCASSPPGGPTYEQYFGPGTRLTVT.

V is TRBV7-3 and J is TRBJ2-1; D is possibly TRBD2 (6 bases). Trimming took off 0 bases at V and 8 bases at J, with 14 bases between the two ends. Per germline, CDR1 SGHTA and CDR2 FQGTGA. This CDR3 spans 15 amino acids. For the CDR3, the DNA is TGTGCCAGCAGCTTAACTTTGGGGAGGATCGATGAGCAGTTCTTC. This codes for CASSLTLGRIDEQFF.

This clonotype was observed a single time. The chain has TRBV5-1 and TRBJ2-7; no clear D. V lost 3 bases, J lost 2 bases, and 6 bases lay in between. The CDR3 sequence is 12 residues long. Looked up from germline, CDR1 is SGHRS and CDR2 is YFSETQ. This chain's CDR3 is CASSWDAYEQYF. As DNA, the CDR3 is TGCGCCAGCAGCTGGGATGCCTACGAGCAGTACTTC.

This clonotype was counted between two and nine times. The chain joins TRBV7-2 to TRBJ2-5; D may be TRBD1 (5 bases). Germline assignment: CDR1 SGHTA and CDR2 FQGNSA. This CDR3 has 15 amino acids. V was clipped by 5 bases and J by 1 base, with 14 bases between them. The CDR3 region is CASSVTPGIQETQYF. CDR3 nucleotides: TGTGCCAGCAGCGTTACGCCAGGGATCCAAGAGACCCAGTACTTC.